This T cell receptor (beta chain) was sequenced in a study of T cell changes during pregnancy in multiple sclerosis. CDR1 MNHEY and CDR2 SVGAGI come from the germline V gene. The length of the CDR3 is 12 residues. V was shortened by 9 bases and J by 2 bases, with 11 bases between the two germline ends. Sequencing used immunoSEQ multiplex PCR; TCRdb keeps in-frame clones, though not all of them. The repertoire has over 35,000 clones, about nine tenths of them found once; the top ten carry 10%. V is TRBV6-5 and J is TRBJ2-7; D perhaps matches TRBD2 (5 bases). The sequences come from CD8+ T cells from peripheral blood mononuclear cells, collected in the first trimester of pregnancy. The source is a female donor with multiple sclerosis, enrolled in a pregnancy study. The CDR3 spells CASGSAPYEQYF. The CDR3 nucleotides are TGTGCCAGTGGGAGCGCACCCTACGAGCAGTACTTC.